Following are 27 T cell receptor beta chains from one sample sequenced in a study of tumor and adjacent non-tumor tissue in lung cancer (dated by TCRdb to the late 2010s). The protocol used for the library was multiplex PCR. The sequencing machine was an Illumina HiSeq 2500. TCRbeta libraries were built by three rounds of nested PCR using primers (Table S4), following protocols modified from ARM-PCR. TCRdb's own reprocessing of the public reads used fastp at Q25 and MiXCR and kept productive beta chains. Rows are unified per CDR3 protein, each entry keeping the most common DNA and genes. The sample contains tens of thousands of distinct CDR3 sequences, 55% to 70% of them found a single time. Over 20% of the sample is in the top ten clones. Bulk unsorted tissue served as the source for RNA extraction, and RNA quality was assessed using a NanoDrop ND-1000 and an Agilent 2100. The sequencing input was lung tumor tissue. These receptors were obtained from a middle-aged man with non-small cell lung cancer.

To note about this clonotype: A junction boundary mismatches the germline segment, possibly from a read error. The chain recombines TRBV28 with TRBJ1-1; 7 bases align to TRBD1. Germline V gives CDR1 MDHEN, CDR2 SYDVKM. The CDR3 runs to 15 residues. The CDR3 loop is CTSSSGQPGVTEAFF. CDR3 DNA: TGTACCAGCAGTTCGGGACAGCCAGGAGTCACTGAAGCTTTCTTT.

This clonotype occurred a few times. J is TRBJ2-4 and V is TRBV6-6; 7 positions match TRBD1. The CDR3 is 15 residues long. J gave up 13 bases and V 2 bases, and 14 bases lay outside the gene matches. Germline V CDR1 and CDR2: MNHNY, SVGAGI (reference sequence). In nucleotides, the CDR3 is TGTGCCAGCAGTTACCCTACAGGACAGGAAGGCACACAGTACTTC. Its protein is CASSYPTGQEGTQYF.

Concerning this clonotype: A junction end diverges from the germline sequence, so it may reflect a read error. The chain combines TRBV12-3 or TRBV12-4 with TRBJ2-5; possible D gene TRBD1, 6 bases. This CDR3 has 12 amino acids. The CDR3 DNA sequence: TGTGCCAGCAGTAGACAGAGGGGGACCCGGTACTTC. It is translated as CASSRQRGTRYF.

This clonotype was detected many times. The chain joins TRBV12-3 or TRBV12-4 to TRBJ2-2; 7 bases match TRBD2. V trimming: 1 base; J trimming: 7 bases; junction bases outside the gene matches: 6. The CDR3 runs 15 residues. The CDR3 reads CASSLGGSAGGELFF. CDR3 bases: TGTGCCAGCAGTTTAGGCGGGAGTGCAGGCGGGGAGCTGTTTTTT.

On this clonotype: One junction end does not reproduce the germline sequence, and a read error may be involved. The rearrangement uses TRBV20-1 and TRBJ2-7, with D perhaps being TRBD1 or TRBD2 (5 bases each). This CDR3 region has 11 residues. CDR1 and CDR2 (germline): DFQATT, SNEGSKA (reference sequence). CDR3 protein: CSTSSGGEQYF. Written as DNA, the CDR3 is TGCAGTACTAGTAGTGGGGGCGAGCAGTACTTC.

V is TRBV11-2 and J is TRBJ2-1; a possible D gene is TRBD2 (6 bases). Germline CDR1 SGHAT, CDR2 FQNNGV. The V end lost 1 base, the J end lost 10 bases, and 20 bases lay between the germline ends. The CDR3 runs 16 residues. CDR3 protein: CASSLVMGGNPREQFF. The CDR3 nucleotides are TGTGCCAGCAGCTTAGTTATGGGCGGGAACCCCAGGGAGCAGTTCTTC.

Comments on this clonotype: A much larger clone differs by one base, so this may be a read error. The chain links TRBV6-2 or TRBV6-3 to TRBJ2-1; a possible D gene is TRBD1 (5 bases). The V and J ends lost 4 bases and 15 bases respectively, with 13 bases between them. CDR1 is MNHEY and CDR2 is SVGEGT in the germline V gene. The CDR3 contains 11 residues. The CDR3 spells CASSSQGRSFF. The CDR3 DNA follows: TGTGCCAGCAGTTCCCAGGGCCGGTCGTTCTTC.

This chain joins TRBV20-1 and TRBJ2-5, with a tentative D call TRBD2 (6 bases). Per germline, CDR1 DFQATT and CDR2 SNEGSKA (reference sequence). V was shortened by 6 bases and J by 5 bases, with 22 bases between the two germline ends. The CDR3 totals 15 residues. The CDR3 sequence: CSASTGSRIEETQYF. The CDR3 region has the DNA TGCAGTGCGAGCACCGGGAGCAGGATCGAGGAGACCCAGTACTTC.

In this sample, this clonotype turned up many times. V usage is TRBV28 and J usage is TRBJ1-1; D is unclear. V was cut by 5 bases and J by 1 base, with 8 bases left in between. This CDR3 is 13 amino acids long. Germline-derived CDR1 and CDR2 are MDHEN and SYDVKM. In DNA form, the CDR3 reads TGTGCCAGCAGTCGAAATAGGAACACTGAAGCTTTCTTT. Its translation: CASSRNRNTEAFF.

In its sample, this clonotype was seen many times. V gene TRBV6-1 combines with J gene TRBJ2-3, with 8 bases that match TRBD2. Germline V gives CDR1 MNHNS, CDR2 SASEGT. The CDR3 sequence is 16 residues long. J lost 0 bases, V lost 8 bases, and 10 bases had no gene match. The CDR3 DNA is TGTGCCAGCGGGGGGCGGCGGGAGGCCAGCACAGATACGCAGTATTTT. Translated, it gives CASGGRREASTDTQYF.

Details on this clonotype: The germline gene is not matched at one end of the junction; a read error may be the cause. This rearrangement joins TRBV11-3 to TRBJ1-2; 7 bases align to TRBD1. This CDR3 contains 15 residues. CDR1 SGHNT and CDR2 YENEEA come from the germline V gene. The CDR3 here is CASSNRRQGTHGCTF. The CDR3 DNA is TGTGCCAGCAGCAACAGAAGACAGGGAACCCATGGCTGCACCTTC.

Points on this clonotype: This is likely a read error, given that the CDR3 carries no conserved phenylalanine or tryptophan at its end. This chain joins TRBV29-1 and TRBJ2-1; 7 bases match TRBD2. In germline, CDR1 is SQVTM, CDR2 ANQGSEA. The CDR3 extends over 15 amino acids. The CDR3 region is CRVEPGGRPYNEQFS. The CDR3 DNA sequence: TGCAGGGTTGAACCTGGCGGGAGACCCTACAATGAGCAGTTCTCC.

Comment on this clonotype: A much larger clone differs from this one at a single base, so this may be a read error. The gene calls are TRBV12-3 or TRBV12-4 and TRBJ1-5, with D possibly matching TRBD1 (5 bases). Trimming left V 1 base short and J 0 bases short, with 16 bases between. The CDR3 runs to 18 residues. The CDR3: CASSLDLGLPNSNQPQHF. The DNA for the CDR3 is TGTGCCAGCAGTTTAGACCTGGGACTGCCAAATAGCAATCAGCCCCAGCATTTT.

This clonotype was observed many times. This sequence joins TRBV12-3 or TRBV12-4 and TRBJ2-1; no firm D call. CDR3 length: 11 residues. V lost 3 bases to trimming and J lost 7 bases, with 4 bases between them. CDR3: CASSLSNEQFF. The CDR3 DNA follows: TGTGCCAGCAGTTTGAGTAATGAGCAGTTCTTC.

The chain joins TRBV6-6 to TRBJ1-5; 8 nucleotides line up with TRBD1. Germline CDR1 reads MNHNY; CDR2 reads SVGAGI (reference sequence). V trimming: 6 bases; J trimming: 1 base; junction bases outside the gene matches: 14. This CDR3 spans 18 amino acids. This CDR3 reads CASSPGAGGALSNQPQHF. CDR3 sequence (DNA): TGTGCCAGCAGCCCCGGGGCAGGGGGCGCGTTGAGCAATCAGCCCCAGCATTTT.

This sequence joins TRBV4-1 and TRBJ2-3; 12 bases line up with TRBD2. The CDR3 contains 17 residues. Trimming cost V 4 bases and J 8 bases; bases outside gene matches: 13. Germline-derived CDR1 and CDR2 are MGHRA and YSYEKL. The CDR3 nucleotides are TGCGCCAGCAGCCTTACTTCGACTAGCGGGAGTTCAGGTACGCAGTATTTT. The encoded protein is CASSLTSTSGSSGTQYF.

The table lists this clonotype with many counts. The chain recombines TRBV10-2 with TRBJ2-1, with 12 bases matching TRBD2. CDR1 is WSHSY and CDR2 is SAAADI in the germline V gene. CDR3 size: 16 residues. V shed 8 bases and J 7 bases; nucleotides not matched to a gene: 12. CDR3 in amino acids: CASSGGGTSGSNEQFF. The CDR3 DNA is TGCGCCAGCTCCGGCGGAGGGACTAGCGGGTCTAATGAGCAGTTCTTC.

This sequence joins TRBV7-9 and TRBJ2-7; 10 bases map to TRBD2. With V trimmed by 5 bases and J by 5 bases, 6 bases remained unmatched. Germline V CDR1 and CDR2: SEHNR, FQNEAQ (reference sequence). This CDR3 has 14 amino acids. The CDR3 coding sequence is TGTGCCAGCAGCGTGCAGCGGGAGGGTAACGAGCAGTACTTC. This encodes CASSVQREGNEQYF. The variable domain in full, completed from reference TRBV7-9 and TRBJ2-7, reads DTGVSQNPRHKITKRGQNVTFRCDPISEHNRLYWYRQTLGQGPEFLTYFQNEAQLEKSRLLSDRFSAERPKGSFSTLEIQRTEQGDSAMYLCASSVQREGNEQYFGPGTRLTVT.

A word on this clonotype: It is likely a read error, because the conserved phenylalanine at the end of the CDR3 is missing. The chain carries TRBV11-2 and TRBJ2-3; tentatively, D is TRBD1 or TRBD2 (5 bases each). CDR1 and CDR2 from the germline V gene are SGHAT and FQNNGV. The CDR3 is 16 residues long. CDR3 sequence reads: CASSLGGLSSIDTQYL. As DNA, the CDR3 is TGTGCCAGCAGCTTAGGGGGGTTGTCTAGCATAGATACGCAGTATCTT.

The sample holds a few counts of this clonotype. The chain is built from TRBV11-2 and TRBJ1-1; D gene ambiguous. The CDR3 length is 11 residues. The V gene's germline CDR1 is SGHAT and CDR2 FQNNGV. With 7 bases removed from V and 11 bases from J, the gap between germline ends came to 14 bases. CDR3 bases: TGTGCCAGCACCTCTTTAACTGGGGCTTTCTTT. It codes for CASTSLTGAFF.

V gene TRBV5-1 combines with J gene TRBJ2-5; possibly TRBD2 for D (5 bases). The CDR3 spans 15 residues. Trimming cost V 0 bases and J 5 bases, with 14 bases left between them. Looked up from germline, CDR1 is SGHRS and CDR2 is YFSETQ. This CDR3 reads CASSLELESWETQYF. The CDR3 DNA sequence: TGCGCCAGCAGCTTGGAACTAGAATCTTGGGAGACCCAGTACTTC.

This chain joins TRBV11-3 and TRBJ2-3; 14 bases line up with TRBD2. CDR1 is SGHNT, CDR2 YENEEA, per germline. V lost 5 bases, J lost 8 bases, and 15 bases stayed unmatched. The length of the CDR3 is 18 residues. The CDR3 sequence is CASSPGTSGRPSTGTQYF. The CDR3 DNA follows: TGTGCCAGCAGCCCCGGGACTAGCGGGAGACCTAGCACGGGTACGCAGTATTTT. Full variable domain (remainder filled in from reference TRBV11-3 and TRBJ2-3): EAGVVQSPRYKIIEKKQPVAFWCNPISGHNTLYWYLQNLGQGPELLIRYENEEAVDDSQLPKDRFSAERLKGVDSTLKIQPAELGDSAVYLCASSPGTSGRPSTGTQYFGPGTRLTVL.

This clonotype was seen at least ten times. CDR3 in DNA: TGTGCCTGGAGTGTGGGGACAGCCAAAAACATTCAGTACTTC. It specifies CAWSVGTAKNIQYF. The rearrangement uses TRBV30 and TRBJ2-4, with D perhaps TRBD1 or TRBD2 (5 bases each). Germline CDR1 and CDR2: GTSNPN and SVGIG (reference sequence). V was clipped by 0 bases and J by 0 bases, with 6 bases between them. The CDR3 is made up of 14 amino acids. The variable domain in full, with the rest retrieved from reference TRBV30 and TRBJ2-4, is SQTIHQWPATLVQPVGSPLSLECTVEGTSNPNLYWYRQAAGRGLQLLFYSVGIGQISSEVPQNLSASRPQDRQFILSSKKLLLSDSGFYLCAWSVGTAKNIQYFGAGTRLSVL.

This clonotype was picked up a small number of times. A read error may be the cause here, since a much bigger clone is one base away. The CDR3 DNA is TGTGCCAGCAGTTTCGGCGGTGCCGGGGGGCTGTTTTTT. This translates into CASSFGGAGGLFF. The chain links TRBV12-3 or TRBV12-4 to TRBJ2-2, with D perhaps matching TRBD2 (6 bases). This CDR3 region has 13 residues.

The V call is TRBV5-1, the J call TRBJ2-7; tentatively, D is TRBD2 (5 bases). The CDR3 length is 13 residues. Trimming removed 2 bases from V and 6 bases from J, with 12 bases in between. Per the germline V gene, CDR1 is SGHRS and CDR2 is YFSETQ. As DNA, the CDR3 is TGCGCCAGCAGCTTCGACGGGGTTAGCGAGCAGTACTTC. It translates to CASSFDGVSEQYF.

About this clonotype itself: This may stem from a read error, because a much larger clone lies one nucleotide away. The rearrangement links TRBV11-2 to TRBJ2-1; 10 bases are a match to TRBD2. The CDR3 totals 15 residues. Germline assignment: CDR1 SGHAT and CDR2 FQNNGV. The CDR3 is CTSSLELAGYNEQFF. Written as DNA, the CDR3 is TGTACCAGCAGCTTAGAACTAGCGGGATACAATGAGCAGTTCTTC.

This clonotype was counted at least ten times. This chain connects TRBV6-9 to TRBJ2-3; TRBD1 agrees at 8 bases. Germline assignment: CDR1 MNHGY and CDR2 SVAAGI. CDR3 length: 16 residues. J gave up 0 bases and V 9 bases, and 11 bases lay outside the gene matches. The CDR3 sequence is CARVITGTGSTDTQYF. The DNA for the CDR3 is TGTGCCAGAGTTATTACCGGGACAGGTAGCACAGATACGCAGTATTTT.